The 17 T cell receptor beta chains presented below share a single source sample, sequenced in a study of cytomegalovirus exposure and HLA in healthy donors (dated by TCRdb to about 2017). The library was obtained by the immunoSEQ multiplex PCR assay. For the multiplex PCR, a mixture combining 60 forward primers for TCR Vbeta segments and 13 reverse primers for TCR Jbeta segments was used. Not all clones reach the TCRdb copy of this immuneACCESS table, which keeps in-frame sequences only. Checked studies attribute under half of the gap to unresolved V genes and leave the rest unexplained. Counted in this sample were around 140,000 clones; about 77% of them appeared once. The top ten constitute over 1.3% of the sample. The specimen was PBMCs. These TCRs come from a woman aged 40 to 50 in good health and CMV-seronegative.

The chain combines TRBV19 with TRBJ1-3; 10 bases align to TRBD1. Germline CDR1 reads LNHDA; CDR2 reads SQIVND (reference sequence). This CDR3 spans 15 amino acids. Unmatched junction bases numbered 8, after V lost 5 bases and J lost 7 bases. CDR3 coding DNA: TGTGCCAGTAGTCGGACCGGGACAGGGGATAACACCATATATTTT. Amino acid sequence: CASSRTGTGDNTIYF.

The V and J genes are TRBV2 and TRBJ2-5; D perhaps matches TRBD1 (5 bases). From germline, CDR1 is SNHLY and CDR2 FYNNEI. This CDR3 contains 15 residues. V gave up 6 bases and J gave up 5 bases, with 19 bases separating them. In DNA, the CDR3 is TGTGCCAGCAGGGCGAGGACATCTTTTGGGGAGACCCAGTACTTC. As protein: CASRARTSFGETQYF.

The chain combines TRBV5-1 with TRBJ2-1, with TRBD2 identical over 12 bases. The CDR3 is 16 residues long. Germline V lookup: CDR1 SGHRS, CDR2 YFSETQ. J lost 9 bases, V lost 1 base, and 8 bases had no gene match. The CDR3 region has the DNA TGCGCCAGCAGCTTGAGGGCTAGCGGGGGGGAGGCTGAGCAGTTCTTC. The encoded protein is CASSLRASGGEAEQFF.

The chain links TRBV7-2 to TRBJ1-2; unclear D gene. V was trimmed by 2 bases and J by 1 base, leaving 5 bases between them. Germline CDR1 reads SGHTA; CDR2 reads FQGNSA. This CDR3 spans 13 amino acids. CDR3 residues: CASSLMSNYGYTF. In DNA form, the CDR3 reads TGTGCCAGCAGCTTAATGAGTAACTATGGCTACACCTTC.

The chain couples TRBV7-9 to TRBJ2-7; 12 bases match TRBD1. Germline CDR1 SEHNR, CDR2 FQNEAQ (reference sequence). CDR3 length equals 15 residues. The CDR3 bases are TGTGCAGGCGGGCATTGGGGACAGGGGGCCGACGAGCAGTACTTC. Encoded protein: CAGGHWGQGADEQYF.

The J gene is TRBJ2-3, the V gene TRBV5-6; D is possibly TRBD1 (5 bases). The CDR3 spans 16 residues. The V end was cut by 0 bases, the J end by 0 bases, with 11 bases between. CDR1 is SGHDT and CDR2 is YYEEEE in the germline V gene. The CDR3 nucleotides are TGTGCCAGCAGCTTGGGGGCAGGGCCCAGCACAGATACGCAGTATTTT. Its translation: CASSLGAGPSTDTQYF. Full variable domain (remainder filled in from reference TRBV5-6 and TRBJ2-3): DAGVTQSPTHLIKTRGQQVTLRCSPKSGHDTVSWYQQALGQGPQFIFQYYEEEERQRGNFPDRFSGHQFPNYSSELNVNALLLGDSALYLCASSLGAGPSTDTQYFGPGTRLTVL.

V gene TRBV10-1 combines with J gene TRBJ2-7; D ambiguous. Germline V gene data show CDR1 as WNHNN and CDR2 as SYGVQD (reference sequence). The V gene lost 6 bases and the J gene lost 2 bases, with 14 bases spanning the gap. CDR3 size: 14 residues. CDR3 amino acids: CASRVVSFPYEQYF. CDR3 in DNA: TGCGCCAGCAGAGTTGTCAGTTTTCCCTACGAGCAGTACTTC.

V is TRBV6-5 and J is TRBJ2-7; 7 nucleotides align to TRBD1. CDR1 MNHEY and CDR2 SVGAGI come from the germline V gene. The CDR3 runs 14 residues. J gave up 0 bases and V 8 bases, and 7 bases lay outside the gene matches. The chain's CDR3 is CASAYNRGSYEQYF. The CDR3 nucleotides read TGTGCCAGCGCCTACAACAGGGGCTCCTACGAGCAGTACTTC.

The chain recombines TRBV13 with TRBJ2-5, with D tentatively TRBD2 (7 bases). The V end lost 5 bases, the J end lost 0 bases, and 16 bases lay between the germline ends. Per the germline V gene, CDR1 is PRHDT and CDR2 is FYEKMQ (reference sequence). The CDR3 has 16 residues. The CDR3 bases are TGTGCCAGCAGCCTGCTCCGGGGGGCTTACCAAGAGACCCAGTACTTC. The encoded protein is CASSLLRGAYQETQYF.

The chain carries TRBV2 and TRBJ1-1; 7 bases are shared with TRBD1. V was clipped by 9 bases and J by 12 bases; unmatched bases: 13. Germline CDR1 reads SNHLY; CDR2 reads FYNNEI. This CDR3 has 12 residues. CDR3 nucleotides: TGTGCCAGAAAGGACAGGCGTCCGAGGCCTTTCTTT. Amino acids: CARKDRRPRPFF.

The rearrangement joins TRBV19 to TRBJ2-4, with a tentative D call TRBD2 (5 bases). V was shortened by 9 bases and J by 9 bases, with 15 bases between the two germline ends. The CDR3 is 12 amino acids. CDR1 LNHDA and CDR2 SQIVND come from the germline V gene (reference sequence). The CDR3 DNA reads TGTGCCAGCACCTTCGGGAAAGGCATTCAGTACTTC. It codes for CASTFGKGIQYF. Looking up the rest from reference TRBV19 and TRBJ2-4 gives the full variable domain: DGGITQSPKYLFRKEGQNVTLSCEQNLNHDAMYWYRQDPGQGLRLIYYSQIVNDFQKGDIAEGYSVSREKKESFPLTVTSAQKNPTAFYLCASTFGKGIQYFGAGTRLSVL.

V is TRBV19 and J is TRBJ2-7, with TRBD2 matching over 10 bases. The CDR3 totals 17 residues. Per the germline V gene, CDR1 is LNHDA and CDR2 is SQIVND (reference sequence). Unmatched junction bases numbered 10, after V lost 3 bases and J lost 2 bases. The CDR3 sequence is CASSIGLPGLAPYEQYF. The CDR3 coding sequence is TGTGCCAGTAGTATCGGCCTCCCGGGACTAGCGCCCTACGAGCAGTACTTC. Combining the CDR3 with reference TRBV19 and TRBJ2-7 gives the whole variable domain DGGITQSPKYLFRKEGQNVTLSCEQNLNHDAMYWYRQDPGQGLRLIYYSQIVNDFQKGDIAEGYSVSREKKESFPLTVTSAQKNPTAFYLCASSIGLPGLAPYEQYFGPGTRLTVT.

This chain joins TRBV28 and TRBJ1-2; D remains ambiguous. Germline values: CDR1 MDHEN, CDR2 SYDVKM. The CDR3 is 13 residues long. Trimming took 2 bases from V and 0 from J, leaving 4 bases between them. CDR3: CASSLAANYGYTF. The DNA for the CDR3 is TGTGCCAGCAGTTTAGCAGCTAACTATGGCTACACCTTC.

V is TRBV4-3 and J is TRBJ2-7; D remains ambiguous. Trimming cost V 0 bases and J 0 bases, with 12 bases left between them. Germline-derived CDR1 and CDR2 are LGHNA and YSLEER. The CDR3 is 16 amino acids. The CDR3 here is CASSQDRASSSYEQYF. The DNA of the CDR3 is TGCGCCAGCAGCCAAGATCGAGCATCTAGCTCCTACGAGCAGTACTTC.

This clone turned up a few times. The gene calls are TRBV28 and TRBJ1-5; the match to TRBD1 covers 7 bases. V dropped 5 bases and J dropped 2; count of bases not matched to a gene: 12. This CDR3 is 17 amino acids long. The germline V gene encodes CDR1 MDHEN and CDR2 SYDVKM. The CDR3 protein is CASSLTGNIRGNQPQHF. The CDR3 DNA reads as TGTGCCAGCAGTCTGACAGGGAATATTCGTGGCAATCAGCCCCAGCATTTT. The whole variable domain, filled in from reference TRBV28 and TRBJ1-5, reads DVKVTQSSRYLVKRTGEKVFLECVQDMDHENMFWYRQDPGLGLRLIYFSYDVKMKEKGDIPEGYSVSREKKERFSLILESASTNQTSMYLCASSLTGNIRGNQPQHFGDGTRLSIL.

The chain combines TRBV27 with TRBJ1-1; 7 bases fit TRBD1. The V and J ends lost 6 bases and 1 base, in that order; junction bases with no gene match: 5. CDR3 length: 14 amino acids. The V gene's germline CDR1 is MNHEY and CDR2 SMNVEV (reference sequence). The chain's CDR3 is CASRHRGTNTEAFF. CDR3 in DNA: TGTGCCAGCAGACACAGGGGCACGAACACTGAAGCTTTCTTT.

This clone has just a few counts. Other nucleotide sequences in the sample specify the same CDR3. The V and J genes are TRBV7-3 and TRBJ1-1; perhaps TRBD1 as D (5 bases). Trimming took off 5 bases at V and 2 bases at J, with 9 bases between the two ends. The CDR3 has 13 residues. Germline V gives CDR1 SGHTA, CDR2 FQGTGA. In DNA form, the CDR3 reads TGTGCCAGCAGCCCGGGGGGAAACACTGAAGCTTTCTTT. It codes for CASSPGGNTEAFF.